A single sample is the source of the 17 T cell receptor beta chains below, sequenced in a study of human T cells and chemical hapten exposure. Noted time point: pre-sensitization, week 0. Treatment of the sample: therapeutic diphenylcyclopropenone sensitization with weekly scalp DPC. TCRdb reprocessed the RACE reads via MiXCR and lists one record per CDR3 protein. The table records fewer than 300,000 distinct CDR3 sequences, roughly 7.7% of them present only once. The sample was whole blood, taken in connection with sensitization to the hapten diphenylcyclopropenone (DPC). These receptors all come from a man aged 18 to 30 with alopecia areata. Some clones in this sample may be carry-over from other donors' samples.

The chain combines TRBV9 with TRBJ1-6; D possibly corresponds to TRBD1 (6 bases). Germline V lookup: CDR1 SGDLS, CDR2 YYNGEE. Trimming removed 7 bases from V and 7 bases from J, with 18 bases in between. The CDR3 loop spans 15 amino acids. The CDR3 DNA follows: TGTGCCAGCGGGGCAGGGACATTAGGAAATTCACCCCTCCACTTT. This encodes CASGAGTLGNSPLHF.

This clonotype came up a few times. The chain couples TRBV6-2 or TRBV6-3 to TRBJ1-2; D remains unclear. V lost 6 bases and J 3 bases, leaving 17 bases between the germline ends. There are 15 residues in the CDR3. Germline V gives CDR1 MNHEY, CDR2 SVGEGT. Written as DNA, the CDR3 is TGTGCCAGCAGAGAGGACCCAGGCCCCCACTATGGCTACACCTTC. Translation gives CASREDPGPHYGYTF.

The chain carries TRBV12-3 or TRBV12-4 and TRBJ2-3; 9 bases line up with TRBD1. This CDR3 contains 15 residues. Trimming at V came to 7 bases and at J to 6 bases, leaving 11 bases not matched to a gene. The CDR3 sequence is CASTPRGQGRDTQYF. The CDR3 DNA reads TGTGCCAGCACCCCCCGGGGACAGGGCCGGGATACGCAGTATTTT.

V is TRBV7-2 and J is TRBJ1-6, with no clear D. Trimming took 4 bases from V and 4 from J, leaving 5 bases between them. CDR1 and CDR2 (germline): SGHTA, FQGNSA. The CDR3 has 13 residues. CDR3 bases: TGTGCCAGCAGCTCAAATTATAATTCACCCCTCCACTTT. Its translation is CASSSNYNSPLHF.

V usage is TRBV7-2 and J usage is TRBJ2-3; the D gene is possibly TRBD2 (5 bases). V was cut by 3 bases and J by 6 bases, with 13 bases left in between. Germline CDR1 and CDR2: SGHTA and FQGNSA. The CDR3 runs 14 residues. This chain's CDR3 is CASSLSGQRDTQYF. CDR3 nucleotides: TGTGCCAGCAGCTTGAGCGGTCAGCGGGATACGCAGTATTTT.

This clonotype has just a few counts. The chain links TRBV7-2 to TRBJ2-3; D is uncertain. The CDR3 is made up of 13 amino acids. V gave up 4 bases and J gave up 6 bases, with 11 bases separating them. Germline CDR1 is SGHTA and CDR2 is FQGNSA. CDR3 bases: TGTGCCAGCAGCTCGCTGTCTAAGGATACGCAGTATTTT. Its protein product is CASSSLSKDTQYF.

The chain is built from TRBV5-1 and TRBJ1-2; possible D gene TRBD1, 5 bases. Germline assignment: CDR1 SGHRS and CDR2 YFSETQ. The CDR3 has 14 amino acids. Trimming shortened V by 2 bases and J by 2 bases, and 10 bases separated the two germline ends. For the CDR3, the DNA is TGCGCCAGCAGCTTTTCGACAGTGAACTATGGCTACACCTTC. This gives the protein CASSFSTVNYGYTF. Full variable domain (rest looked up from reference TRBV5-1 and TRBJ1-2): KAGVTQTPRYLIKTRGQQVTLSCSPISGHRSVSWYQQTPGQGLQFLFEYFSETQRNKGNFPGRFSGRQFSNSRSEMNVSTLELGDSALYLCASSFSTVNYGYTFGSGTRLTVV.

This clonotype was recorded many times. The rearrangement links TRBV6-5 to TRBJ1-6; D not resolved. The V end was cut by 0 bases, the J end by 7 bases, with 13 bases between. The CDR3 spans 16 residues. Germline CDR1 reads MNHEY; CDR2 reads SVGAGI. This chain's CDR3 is CASSYSTYGKNSPLHF. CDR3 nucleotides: TGTGCCAGCAGTTACTCGACATACGGCAAAAATTCACCCCTCCACTTT.

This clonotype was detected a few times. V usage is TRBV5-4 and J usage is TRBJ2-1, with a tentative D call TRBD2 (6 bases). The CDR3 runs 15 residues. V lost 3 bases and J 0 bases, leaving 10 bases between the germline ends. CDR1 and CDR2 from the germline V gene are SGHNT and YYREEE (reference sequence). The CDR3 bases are TGTGCCAGCAGCTGGGACTTGAGCTCCTACAATGAGCAGTTCTTC. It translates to CASSWDLSSYNEQFF.

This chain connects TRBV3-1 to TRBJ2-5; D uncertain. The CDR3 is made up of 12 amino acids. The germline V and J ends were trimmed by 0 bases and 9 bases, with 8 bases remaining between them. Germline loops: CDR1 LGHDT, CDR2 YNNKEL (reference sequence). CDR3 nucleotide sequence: TGTGCCAGCAGCCAAGAGATCCCCGCCCAGTACTTC. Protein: CASSQEIPAQYF.

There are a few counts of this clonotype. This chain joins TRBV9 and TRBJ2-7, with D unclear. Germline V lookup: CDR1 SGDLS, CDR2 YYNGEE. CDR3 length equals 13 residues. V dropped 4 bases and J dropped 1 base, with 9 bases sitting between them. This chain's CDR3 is CASSRDGSYEQYF. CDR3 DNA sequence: TGTGCCAGCAGCCGTGACGGTTCCTACGAGCAGTACTTC.

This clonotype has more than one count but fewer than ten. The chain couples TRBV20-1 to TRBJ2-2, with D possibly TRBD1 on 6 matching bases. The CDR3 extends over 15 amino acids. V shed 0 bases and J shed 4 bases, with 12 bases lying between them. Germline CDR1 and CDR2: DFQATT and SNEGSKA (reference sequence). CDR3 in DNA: TGCAGTGCTAGAGATCGTTTGACAGGCACCGGGGAGCTGTTTTTT. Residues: CSARDRLTGTGELFF.

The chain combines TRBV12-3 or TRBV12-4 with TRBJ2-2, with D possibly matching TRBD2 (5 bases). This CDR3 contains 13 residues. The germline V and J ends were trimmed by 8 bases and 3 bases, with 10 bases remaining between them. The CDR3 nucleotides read TGTGCCAGCGGATCCGGGGACACCGGGGAGCTGTTTTTT. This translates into CASGSGDTGELFF.

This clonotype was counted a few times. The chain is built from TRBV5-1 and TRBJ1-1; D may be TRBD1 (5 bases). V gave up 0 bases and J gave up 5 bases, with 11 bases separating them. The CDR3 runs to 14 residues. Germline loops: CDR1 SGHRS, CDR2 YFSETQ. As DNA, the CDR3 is TGCGCCAGCAGCTTGGTTCCAGGGCGAACTGAAGCTTTCTTT. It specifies CASSLVPGRTEAFF.

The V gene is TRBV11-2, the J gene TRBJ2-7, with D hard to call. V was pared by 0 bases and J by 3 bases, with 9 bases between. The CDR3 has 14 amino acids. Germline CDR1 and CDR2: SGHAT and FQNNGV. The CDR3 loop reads CASSLDQYNYEQYF. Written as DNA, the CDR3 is TGTGCCAGCAGCTTAGATCAGTACAACTACGAGCAGTACTTC.

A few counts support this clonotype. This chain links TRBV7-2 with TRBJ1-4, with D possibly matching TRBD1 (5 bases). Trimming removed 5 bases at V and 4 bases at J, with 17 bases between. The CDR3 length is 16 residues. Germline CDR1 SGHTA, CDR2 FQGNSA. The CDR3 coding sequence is TGTGCCAGCAGCCCCGACGGGGGAAGACTTAATGAAAAACTGTTTTTT. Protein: CASSPDGGRLNEKLFF.

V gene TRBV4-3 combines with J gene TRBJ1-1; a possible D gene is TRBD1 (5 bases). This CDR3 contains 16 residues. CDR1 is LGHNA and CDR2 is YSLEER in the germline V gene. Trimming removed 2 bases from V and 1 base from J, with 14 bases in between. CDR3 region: CASSQIGRGRNTEAFF. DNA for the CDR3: TGCGCCAGCAGCCAAATAGGCCGGGGACGGAACACTGAAGCTTTCTTT.